A selection of T cell receptor beta chains follows, all from one sample in a study of T cell responses to AZD1222 COVID-19 vaccine. TCRdb's table, derived via immunoSEQ multiplex PCR, lists solely in-frame clones and lacks some. The sample yields under 170,000 clones, roughly 90% seen once. Sequences were derived from peripheral blood, sampled 28 days after the second AZD1222 dose. The source is an adult who received the AZD1222 COVID-19 vaccine. Both conserved end residues are part of each CDR3. D genes are given only for firm matches. Not all rows give a size; the values are once, few, many and, for expanded clones, a class.

CDR3aa: CASSPRGDEQYF
CDR3nt: TGTGCCAGCTCACCCAGGGGGGACGAGCAGTACTTC
abundance: NA
v_gene: TRBV18
d_gene: NA
j_gene: TRBJ2-7

CDR3aa: CASSLRTGSTYEQYF
CDR3nt: TGTGCCAGCAGCTTGCGGACCGGGAGCACCTACGAGCAGTACTTC
abundance: NA
v_gene: TRBV7-2
d_gene: NA
j_gene: TRBJ2-7

CDR3aa: CASRPAGGSYEQYF
CDR3nt: TGCGCCAGCCGCCCAGCGGGAGGTTCCTACGAGCAGTACTTC
abundance: NA
v_gene: TRBV5-1
d_gene: TRBD2
j_gene: TRBJ2-7

CDR3aa: CASSPNRARQPQHF
CDR3nt: TGTGCCAGCTCACCAAACAGGGCACGACAGCCCCAGCATTTT
abundance: once
v_gene: TRBV18
d_gene: NA
j_gene: TRBJ1-5

CDR3aa: CASSLSLASSYNEQFF
CDR3nt: TGTGCCAGCAGCTTATCTCTCGCGAGTAGTTACAATGAGCAGTTCTTC
abundance: NA
v_gene: TRBV7-9
d_gene: NA
j_gene: TRBJ2-1

CDR3aa: CASSRTGGLNTGELFF
CDR3nt: TGTGCCAGCAGTAGGACAGGGGGCTTAAACACCGGGGAGCTGTTTTTT
abundance: NA
v_gene: TRBV27
d_gene: TRBD1
j_gene: TRBJ2-2

CDR3aa: CASSVGSWIHSAGNTIYF
CDR3nt: TGTGCCAGCAGCGTAGGGTCGTGGATCCACTCGGCTGGAAACACCATATATTTT
abundance: NA
v_gene: TRBV9
d_gene: NA
j_gene: TRBJ1-3

CDR3aa: CSANRDTSEQYF
CDR3nt: TGCAGCGCAAACCGGGACACCTCTGAGCAGTACTTC
abundance: NA
v_gene: TRBV29-1
d_gene: NA
j_gene: TRBJ2-7

CDR3aa: CASSEGDRDEKLFF
CDR3nt: TGTGCCAGCAGTGAGGGGGACAGGGATGAAAAACTGTTTTTT
abundance: NA
v_gene: TRBV6-1
d_gene: TRBD1
j_gene: TRBJ1-4

CDR3aa: CASSVVGYNSPLHF
CDR3nt: TGTGCCAGCAGCGTAGTAGGTTATAATTCACCCCTCCACTTT
abundance: NA
v_gene: TRBV9
d_gene: NA
j_gene: TRBJ1-6

CDR3aa: CASSEMGYEQYF
CDR3nt: TGCGCCAGCAGTGAGATGGGGTACGAGCAGTACTTC
abundance: NA
v_gene: TRBV10-2
d_gene: NA
j_gene: TRBJ2-7

CDR3aa: CASRREVTGELFF
CDR3nt: TGCGCCAGCAGACGGGAGGTCACCGGGGAGCTGTTTTTT
abundance: NA
v_gene: TRBV5-1
d_gene: TRBD2
j_gene: TRBJ2-2

CDR3aa: CASTLAGGSKTQYF
CDR3nt: TGTGCCAGCACCCTAGCGGGAGGATCTAAGACCCAGTACTTC
abundance: NA
v_gene: TRBV7-2
d_gene: TRBD2
j_gene: TRBJ2-5

CDR3aa: CASSEGYRDLVTEAFF
CDR3nt: TGTGCCAGCAGTGAAGGCTACAGGGACTTGGTCACTGAAGCTTTCTTT
abundance: once
v_gene: TRBV2
d_gene: NA
j_gene: TRBJ1-1

CDR3aa: CASSNKGLVANEQFF
CDR3nt: TGTGCCAGCAGCAATAAGGGACTAGTGGCAAATGAGCAGTTCTTC
abundance: NA
v_gene: TRBV6-5
d_gene: TRBD2
j_gene: TRBJ2-1

CDR3aa: CSGSGGHNEQFF
CDR3nt: TGCAGCGGGAGCGGGGGACACAATGAGCAGTTCTTC
abundance: NA
v_gene: TRBV29-1
d_gene: TRBD2
j_gene: TRBJ2-1

CDR3aa: CASSPPLTEQFF
CDR3nt: TGTGCCAGCTCACCACCGCTAACTGAGCAGTTCTTC
abundance: few
v_gene: TRBV18
d_gene: NA
j_gene: TRBJ2-1

CDR3aa: CASSYWTDNSPLHF
CDR3nt: TGTGCCAGCAGCTATTGGACAGATAATTCACCCCTCCACTTT
abundance: NA
v_gene: TRBV11-3
d_gene: NA
j_gene: TRBJ1-6

CDR3aa: CASSEARPGEQYF
CDR3nt: TGTGCCAGCAGTGAAGCGCGGCCGGGCGAGCAGTACTTC
abundance: NA
v_gene: TRBV6-1
d_gene: NA
j_gene: TRBJ2-7

CDR3aa: CASSSGVEQYF
CDR3nt: TGTGCCAGCAGCTCAGGGGTAGAGCAGTACTTC
abundance: NA
v_gene: TRBV7-9
d_gene: NA
j_gene: TRBJ2-7

CDR3aa: CASSPWASSSYEQYF
CDR3nt: TGTGCCAGCAGCCCATGGGCGAGTAGCTCCTACGAGCAGTACTTC
abundance: NA
v_gene: TRBV3-1/TRBV3-2
d_gene: NA
j_gene: TRBJ2-7

CDR3aa: CATSRQRGAEQYF
CDR3nt: TGTGCCACCAGCAGGCAACGGGGGGCCGAGCAGTACTTC
abundance: NA
v_gene: TRBV15
d_gene: NA
j_gene: TRBJ2-7

CDR3aa: CASSSGTAPYEQYF
CDR3nt: TGCGCCAGCAGCTCCGGGACAGCGCCTTACGAGCAGTACTTC
abundance: NA
v_gene: TRBV5-1
d_gene: TRBD1
j_gene: TRBJ2-7

CDR3aa: CASSLTFEAGERDGYTF
CDR3nt: TGTGCCAGCAGCTTAACCTTCGAAGCAGGGGAAAGGGATGGCTACACCTTC
abundance: NA
v_gene: TRBV7-8
d_gene: NA
j_gene: TRBJ1-2

CDR3aa: CASSPWTGGTEAFF
CDR3nt: TGTGCCAGCAGCCCGTGGACAGGGGGCACTGAAGCTTTCTTT
abundance: NA
v_gene: TRBV14
d_gene: TRBD1
j_gene: TRBJ1-1

CDR3aa: CASWDPNTDTQYF
CDR3nt: TGTGCCAGCTGGGACCCGAACACAGATACGCAGTATTTT
abundance: NA
v_gene: TRBV18
d_gene: NA
j_gene: TRBJ2-3

CDR3aa: CASVRTAQETQYF
CDR3nt: TGTGCCAGCGTCAGGACAGCTCAAGAGACCCAGTACTTC
abundance: NA
v_gene: TRBV7-9
d_gene: NA
j_gene: TRBJ2-5

CDR3aa: CASSSLYRQGGHEQYF
CDR3nt: TGTGCCAGCAGTTCCCTTTACCGACAGGGGGGCCACGAGCAGTACTTC
abundance: NA
v_gene: TRBV27
d_gene: TRBD1
j_gene: TRBJ2-7

CDR3aa: CASSLTPGSFLNSEAFF
CDR3nt: TGTGCCAGCAGCCTAACACCTGGGAGTTTCCTTAACTCTGAAGCTTTCTTT
abundance: NA
v_gene: TRBV7-3
d_gene: NA
j_gene: TRBJ1-1

CDR3aa: CASHSGNTIYF
CDR3nt: TGTGCCAGCCACTCTGGAAACACCATATATTTT
abundance: NA
v_gene: TRBV5-5
d_gene: NA
j_gene: TRBJ1-3

CDR3aa: CATSVSGRSYNEQFF
CDR3nt: TGTGCCACCAGCGTTAGCGGGCGCTCCTACAATGAGCAGTTCTTC
abundance: NA
v_gene: TRBV15
d_gene: TRBD2
j_gene: TRBJ2-1

CDR3aa: CASSGTSGRSGELFF
CDR3nt: TGTGCCAGCAGTGGGACTAGCGGGAGGAGCGGGGAGCTGTTTTTT
abundance: NA
v_gene: TRBV2
d_gene: TRBD2
j_gene: TRBJ2-2

CDR3aa: CATSTITGATYYEQYF
CDR3nt: TGTGCCACCAGCACAATTACAGGGGCCACCTACTACGAGCAGTACTTC
abundance: NA
v_gene: TRBV15
d_gene: TRBD1
j_gene: TRBJ2-7

CDR3aa: CASSSFSGASLGTDTQYF
CDR3nt: TGTGCCAGCAGTTCCTTTAGCGGAGCCTCCTTGGGGACAGATACGCAGTATTTT
abundance: NA
v_gene: TRBV6-2/TRBV6-3
d_gene: NA
j_gene: TRBJ2-3

CDR3aa: CASSIVQGRSNEKLFF
CDR3nt: TGTGCCAGTAGTATAGTTCAAGGGAGATCTAATGAAAAACTGTTTTTT
abundance: NA
v_gene: TRBV19
d_gene: NA
j_gene: TRBJ1-4

CDR3aa: CASSLRDRGIWTQYF
CDR3nt: TGTGCCAGCAGCCTCCGGGACAGGGGGATCTGGACCCAGTACTTC
abundance: NA
v_gene: TRBV5-4
d_gene: TRBD1
j_gene: TRBJ2-5

CDR3aa: CASSQPGMYEQYF
CDR3nt: TGTGCCAGCAGCCAACCTGGGATGTACGAGCAGTACTTC
abundance: NA
v_gene: TRBV3-1/TRBV3-2
d_gene: NA
j_gene: TRBJ2-7

CDR3aa: CASSLEDRGPHTGELFF
CDR3nt: TGTGCCAGCAGCTTAGAAGACAGGGGGCCCCACACCGGGGAGCTGTTTTTT
abundance: few
v_gene: TRBV7-4
d_gene: TRBD1
j_gene: TRBJ2-2